This T cell receptor (beta chain) was found in a study of cytomegalovirus exposure and HLA in healthy donors. Study observations and caveats: Altogether, 164 TCR beta chains were recorded as cytomegalovirus-associated. CMV serostatus was the sole immune exposure data available. Some segments of the V type, notably TRBV6-2 and TRBV6-3, were excluded as indistinguishable.

For this clone: What it binds is unknown.

Both 60 Vbeta primers and 13 Jbeta primers went into the PCR. Profiled with immunoSEQ multiplex PCR; TCRdb holds only in-frame clones, not every one. The sample yields about 130,000 clones, of which the top ten take up about 0.93%. CDR1 is WNHNN and CDR2 is SYGVQD in the germline V gene (reference sequence). J gave up 4 bases and V 6 bases, and 11 bases lay outside the gene matches. This CDR3 spans 15 amino acids. The TCR was taken from a man aged 18-30 years in good health and CMV-seronegative. Sequences were obtained from PBMCs. The chain has TRBV10-1 and TRBJ2-5; 7 bases line up with TRBD2. CDR3 in amino acids: CASSSSGDGGETQYF. In DNA form, the CDR3 reads TGCGCCAGCAGCTCTAGCGGCGATGGGGGAGAGACCCAGTACTTC.